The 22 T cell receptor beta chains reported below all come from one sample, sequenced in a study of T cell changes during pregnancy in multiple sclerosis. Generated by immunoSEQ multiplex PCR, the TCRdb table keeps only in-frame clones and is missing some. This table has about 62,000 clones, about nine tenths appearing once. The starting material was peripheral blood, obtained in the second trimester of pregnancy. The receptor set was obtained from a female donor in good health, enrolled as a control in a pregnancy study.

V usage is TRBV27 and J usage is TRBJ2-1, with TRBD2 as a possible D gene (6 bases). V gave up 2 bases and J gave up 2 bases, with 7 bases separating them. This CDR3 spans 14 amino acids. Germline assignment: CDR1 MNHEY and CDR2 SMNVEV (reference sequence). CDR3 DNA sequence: TGTGCCAGCAGTTTAGGCGGGACCTACAATGAGCAGTTCTTC. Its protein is CASSLGGTYNEQFF.

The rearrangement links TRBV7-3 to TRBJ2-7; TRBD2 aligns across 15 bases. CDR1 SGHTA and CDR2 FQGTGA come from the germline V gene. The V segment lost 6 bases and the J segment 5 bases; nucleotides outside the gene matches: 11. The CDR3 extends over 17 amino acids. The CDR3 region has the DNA TGTGCCAGCAGACGCGGACTAGCGGGAGGGCCCTCGAACGAGCAGTACTTC. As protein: CASRRGLAGGPSNEQYF. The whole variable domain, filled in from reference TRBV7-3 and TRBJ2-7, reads GAGVSQTPSNKVTEKGKYVELRCDPISGHTALYWYRQSLGQGPEFLIYFQGTGAADDSGLPNDRFFAVRPEGSVSTLKIQRTERGDSAVYLCASRRGLAGGPSNEQYFGPGTRLTVT.

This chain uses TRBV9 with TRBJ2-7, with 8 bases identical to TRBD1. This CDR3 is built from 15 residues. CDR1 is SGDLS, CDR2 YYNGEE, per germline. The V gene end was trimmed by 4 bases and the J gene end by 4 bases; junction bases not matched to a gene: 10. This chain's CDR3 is CASSPYLQGAYEQYF. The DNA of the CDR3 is TGTGCCAGCAGCCCCTACCTTCAGGGGGCGTACGAGCAGTACTTC.

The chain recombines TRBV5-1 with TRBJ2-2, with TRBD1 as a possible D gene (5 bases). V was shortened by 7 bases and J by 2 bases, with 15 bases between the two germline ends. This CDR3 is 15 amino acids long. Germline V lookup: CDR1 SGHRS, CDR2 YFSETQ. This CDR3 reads CASRQGSSNTGELFF. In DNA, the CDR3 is TGCGCCAGCCGGCAGGGATCATCTAACACCGGGGAGCTGTTTTTT.

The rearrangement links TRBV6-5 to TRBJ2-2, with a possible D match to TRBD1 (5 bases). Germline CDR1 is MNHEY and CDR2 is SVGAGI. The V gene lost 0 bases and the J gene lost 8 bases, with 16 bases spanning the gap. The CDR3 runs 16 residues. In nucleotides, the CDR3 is TGTGCCAGCAGTTACTCGAGTCAGGGAATTAGGGGGGAGCTGTTTTTT. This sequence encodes CASSYSSQGIRGELFF.

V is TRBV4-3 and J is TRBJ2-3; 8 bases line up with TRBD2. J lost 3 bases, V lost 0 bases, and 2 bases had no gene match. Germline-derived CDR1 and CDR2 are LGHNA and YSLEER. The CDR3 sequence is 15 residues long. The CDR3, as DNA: TGCGCCAGCAGCCAAGAGGCGGGAGGAACAGATACGCAGTATTTT. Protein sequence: CASSQEAGGTDTQYF.

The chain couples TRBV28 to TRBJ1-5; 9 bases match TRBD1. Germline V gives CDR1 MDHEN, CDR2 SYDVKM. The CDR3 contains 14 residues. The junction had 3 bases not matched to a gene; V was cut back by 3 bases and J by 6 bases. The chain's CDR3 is CASSFRTGVQPQHF. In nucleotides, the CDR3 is TGTGCCAGCAGTTTTAGGACAGGGGTTCAGCCCCAGCATTTT.

CDR3 loop: CASTEGLVIADTQYF. DNA of the CDR3: TGTGCCAGCACGGAGGGACTAGTGATAGCTGATACGCAGTATTTT. V is TRBV7-9 and J is TRBJ2-3; 8 bases are a match to TRBD2. This CDR3 contains 15 residues. In germline, CDR1 is SEHNR, CDR2 FQNEAQ (reference sequence). V dropped 7 bases and J dropped 6; count of bases not matched to a gene: 12.

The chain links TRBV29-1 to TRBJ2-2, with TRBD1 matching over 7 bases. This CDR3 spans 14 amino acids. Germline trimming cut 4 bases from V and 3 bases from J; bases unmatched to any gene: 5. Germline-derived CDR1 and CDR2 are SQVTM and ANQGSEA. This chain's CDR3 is CSVVGQAYTGELFF. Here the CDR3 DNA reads TGCAGCGTTGTCGGACAGGCGTACACCGGGGAGCTGTTTTTT.

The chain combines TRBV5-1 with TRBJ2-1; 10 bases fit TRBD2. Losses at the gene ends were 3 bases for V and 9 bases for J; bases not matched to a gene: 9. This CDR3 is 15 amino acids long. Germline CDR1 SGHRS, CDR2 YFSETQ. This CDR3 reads CASSSSGSLVGEQFF. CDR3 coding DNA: TGCGCCAGCAGCTCTAGCGGGAGCCTGGTAGGTGAGCAGTTCTTC.

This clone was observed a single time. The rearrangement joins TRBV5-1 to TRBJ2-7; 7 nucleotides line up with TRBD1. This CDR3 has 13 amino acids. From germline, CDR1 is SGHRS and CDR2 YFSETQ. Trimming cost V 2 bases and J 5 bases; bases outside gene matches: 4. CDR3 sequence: CASSFPQGHEQYF. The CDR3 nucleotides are TGCGCCAGCAGCTTCCCACAGGGGCACGAGCAGTACTTC.

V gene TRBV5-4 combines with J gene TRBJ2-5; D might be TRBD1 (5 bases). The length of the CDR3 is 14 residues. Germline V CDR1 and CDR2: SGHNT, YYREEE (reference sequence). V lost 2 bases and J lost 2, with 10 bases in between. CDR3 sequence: CASSFGQGQETQYF. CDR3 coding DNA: TGTGCCAGCAGCTTCGGGCAGGGACAAGAGACCCAGTACTTC. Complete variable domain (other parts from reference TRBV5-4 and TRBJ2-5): ETGVTQSPTHLIKTRGQQVTLRCSSQSGHNTVSWYQQALGQGPQFIFQYYREEENGRGNFPPRFSGLQFPNYSSELNVNALELDDSALYLCASSFGQGQETQYFGPGTRLLVL.

The CDR3 DNA is TGTGCCAGCTCACCATCTCAGGGGCCGGATACGCAGTATTTT. It is translated as CASSPSQGPDTQYF. The chain employs TRBV18 and TRBJ2-3; tentative D call: TRBD1 (6 bases). Trimming removed 2 bases at V and 6 bases at J, with 12 bases between. Germline CDR1 and CDR2: KGHSH and LQKENI. The length of the CDR3 is 14 residues.

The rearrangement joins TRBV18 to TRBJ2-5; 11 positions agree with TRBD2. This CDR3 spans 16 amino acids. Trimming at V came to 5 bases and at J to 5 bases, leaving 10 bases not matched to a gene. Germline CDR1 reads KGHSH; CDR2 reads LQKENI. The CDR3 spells CASSSGLAGMGETQYF. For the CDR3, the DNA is TGTGCCAGCTCATCTGGACTAGCGGGCATGGGGGAGACCCAGTACTTC.

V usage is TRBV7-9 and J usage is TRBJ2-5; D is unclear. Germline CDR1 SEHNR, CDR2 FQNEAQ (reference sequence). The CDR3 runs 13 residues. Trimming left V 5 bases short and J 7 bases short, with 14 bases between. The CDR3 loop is CASSKHRGATQYF. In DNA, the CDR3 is TGTGCCAGCAGCAAACACCGCGGAGCGACCCAGTACTTC.

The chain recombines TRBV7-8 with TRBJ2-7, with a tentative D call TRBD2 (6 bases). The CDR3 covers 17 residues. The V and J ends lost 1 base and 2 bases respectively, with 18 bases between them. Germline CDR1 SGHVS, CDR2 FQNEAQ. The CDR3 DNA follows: TGTGCCAGCAGCTTAGTCCCCCCGGGGGAAAAGACCTACGAGCAGTACTTC. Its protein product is CASSLVPPGEKTYEQYF. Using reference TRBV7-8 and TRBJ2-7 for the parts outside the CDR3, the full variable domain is GAGVSQSPRYKVAKRGQDVALRCDPISGHVSLFWYQQALGQGPEFLTYFQNEAQLDKSGLPSDRFFAERPEGSVSTLKIQRTQQEDSAVYLCASSLVPPGEKTYEQYFGPGTRLTVT.

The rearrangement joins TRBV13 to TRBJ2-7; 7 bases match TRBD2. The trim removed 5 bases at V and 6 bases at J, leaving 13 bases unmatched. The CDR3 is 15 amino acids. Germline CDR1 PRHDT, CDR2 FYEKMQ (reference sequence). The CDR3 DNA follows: TGTGCCAGCAGCCTCCTTAGGAGCGGGGTTATCGAGCAGTACTTC. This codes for CASSLLRSGVIEQYF.

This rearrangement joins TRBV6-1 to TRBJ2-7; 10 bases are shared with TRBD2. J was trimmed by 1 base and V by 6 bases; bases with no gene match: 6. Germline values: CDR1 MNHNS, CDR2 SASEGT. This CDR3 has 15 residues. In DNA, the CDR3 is TGTGCCAGCAGGGACCCGGGACTAGCGTCCTACGAGCAGTACTTC. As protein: CASRDPGLASYEQYF.

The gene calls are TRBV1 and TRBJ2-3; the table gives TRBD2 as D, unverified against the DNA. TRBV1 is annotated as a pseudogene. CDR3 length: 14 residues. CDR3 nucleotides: TGCACCAGCAGCCAGAGGGACTACACAGATACGCAGTATTTT. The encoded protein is CTSSQRDYTDTQYF.

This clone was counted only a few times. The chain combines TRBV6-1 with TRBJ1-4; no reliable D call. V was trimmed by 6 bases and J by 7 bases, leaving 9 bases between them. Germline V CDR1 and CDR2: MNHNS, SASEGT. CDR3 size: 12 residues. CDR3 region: CASRHLGEKLFF. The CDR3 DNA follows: TGTGCCAGCAGACACCTTGGTGAAAAACTGTTTTTT.

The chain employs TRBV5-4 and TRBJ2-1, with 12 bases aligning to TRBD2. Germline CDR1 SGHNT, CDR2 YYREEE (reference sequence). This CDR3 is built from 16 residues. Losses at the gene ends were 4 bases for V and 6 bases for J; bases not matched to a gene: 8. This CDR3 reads CASSILAGGSINEQFF. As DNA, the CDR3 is TGTGCCAGCAGCATACTAGCGGGGGGATCAATCAATGAGCAGTTCTTC.

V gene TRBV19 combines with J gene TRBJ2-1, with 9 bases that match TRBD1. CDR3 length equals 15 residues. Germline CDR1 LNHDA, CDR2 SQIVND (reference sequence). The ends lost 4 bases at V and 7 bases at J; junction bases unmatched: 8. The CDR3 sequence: CASSNSDRGRNEQFF. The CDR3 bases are TGTGCCAGTAGTAATTCGGACAGGGGTAGGAATGAGCAGTTCTTC.